This T cell receptor (beta chain) is drawn from a study of blood T cell repertoires in COVID-19. Germline CDR1 KGHDR, CDR2 SFDVKD. This CDR3 contains 16 residues. V lost 4 bases, J lost 4 bases, and 10 bases stayed unmatched. This clone was seen a single time. The assay was immunoSEQ multiplex PCR, and TCRdb's table has in-frame clones only and misses some. Among roughly 120,000 clones listed, roughly 82% were seen once. Sequencing was performed on peripheral blood. The V call is TRBV24-1, the J call TRBJ1-1; 8 positions agree with TRBD1. The clonotype was recovered from a human donor in a cohort sampled during active COVID-19. In DNA form, the CDR3 reads TGTGCCACCAGTGACCCGGACAGGGAAGTAGTCACTGAAGCTTTCTTT. Its translation is CATSDPDREVVTEAFF.